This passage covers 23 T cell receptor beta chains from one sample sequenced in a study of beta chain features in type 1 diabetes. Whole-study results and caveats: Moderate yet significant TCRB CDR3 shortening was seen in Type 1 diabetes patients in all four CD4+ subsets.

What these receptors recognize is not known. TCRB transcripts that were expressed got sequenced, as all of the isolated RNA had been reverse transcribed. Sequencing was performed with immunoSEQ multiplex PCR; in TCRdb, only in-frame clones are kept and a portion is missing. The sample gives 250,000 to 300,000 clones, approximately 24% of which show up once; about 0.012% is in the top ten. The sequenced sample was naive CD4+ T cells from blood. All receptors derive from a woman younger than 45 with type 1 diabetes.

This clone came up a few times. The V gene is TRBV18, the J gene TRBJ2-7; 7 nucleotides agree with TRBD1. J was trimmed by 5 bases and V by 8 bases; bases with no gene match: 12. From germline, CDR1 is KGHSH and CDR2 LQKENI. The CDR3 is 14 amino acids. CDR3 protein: CASRLTLDRDEQYF. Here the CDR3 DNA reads TGTGCCAGCCGATTAACCCTAGACAGGGACGAGCAGTACTTC.

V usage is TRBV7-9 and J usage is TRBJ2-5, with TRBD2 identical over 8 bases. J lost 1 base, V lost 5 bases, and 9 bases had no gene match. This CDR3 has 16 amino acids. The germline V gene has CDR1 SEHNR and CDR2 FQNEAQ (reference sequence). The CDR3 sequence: CASSIRSGASQETQYF. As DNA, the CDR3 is TGTGCCAGCAGCATCCGTAGCGGGGCCAGCCAAGAGACCCAGTACTTC.

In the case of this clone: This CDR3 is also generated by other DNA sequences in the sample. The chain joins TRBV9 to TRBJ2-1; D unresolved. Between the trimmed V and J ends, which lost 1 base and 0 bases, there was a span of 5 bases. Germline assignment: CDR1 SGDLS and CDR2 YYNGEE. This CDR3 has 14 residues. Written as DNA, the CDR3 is TGTGCCAGCAGCGTATCTAGCTCCTACAATGAGCAGTTCTTC. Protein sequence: CASSVSSSYNEQFF.

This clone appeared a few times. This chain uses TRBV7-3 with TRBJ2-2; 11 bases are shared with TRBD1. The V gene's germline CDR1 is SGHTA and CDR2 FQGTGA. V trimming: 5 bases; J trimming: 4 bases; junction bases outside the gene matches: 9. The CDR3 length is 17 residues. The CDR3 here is CASSPPGQGAGTGELFF. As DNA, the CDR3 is TGTGCCAGCAGCCCTCCAGGACAGGGGGCTGGCACCGGGGAGCTGTTTTTT.

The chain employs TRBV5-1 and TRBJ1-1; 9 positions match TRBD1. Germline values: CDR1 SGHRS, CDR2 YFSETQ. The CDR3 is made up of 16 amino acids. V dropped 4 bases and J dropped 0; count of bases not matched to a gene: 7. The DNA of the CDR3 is TGCGCCAGCAGCCAGGACAGGGGAGCCTTGAACACTGAAGCTTTCTTT. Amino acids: CASSQDRGALNTEAFF.

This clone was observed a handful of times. DNA of the CDR3: TGCGCCAGCAAAAACAGGGCAGGGGCGAAGACCCAGTACTTC. Amino acid sequence: CASKNRAGAKTQYF. The chain couples TRBV23-1 to TRBJ2-5; D may be TRBD1 (6 bases). TRBV23-1 is flagged as an ORF with uncertain function. The V gene lost 7 bases and the J gene lost 6 bases, with 18 bases spanning the gap. The CDR3 runs 14 residues.

CDR3 in amino acids: CASSLYPGTAYEQYF. DNA of the CDR3: TGTGCCAGCAGCTTGTACCCCGGGACAGCCTACGAGCAGTACTTC. The chain uses TRBV7-3 and TRBJ2-7; 7 nucleotides line up with TRBD1. V lost 3 bases, J lost 2 bases, and 7 bases stayed unmatched. Looked up from germline, CDR1 is SGHTA and CDR2 is FQGTGA. The CDR3 length is 15 residues.

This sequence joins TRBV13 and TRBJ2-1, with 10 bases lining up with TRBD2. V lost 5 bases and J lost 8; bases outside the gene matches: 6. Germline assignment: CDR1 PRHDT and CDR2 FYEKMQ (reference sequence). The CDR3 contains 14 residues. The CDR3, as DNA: TGTGCCAGCAGCAAACTAGCGGGAAGGCATGAGCAGTTCTTC. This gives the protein CASSKLAGRHEQFF.

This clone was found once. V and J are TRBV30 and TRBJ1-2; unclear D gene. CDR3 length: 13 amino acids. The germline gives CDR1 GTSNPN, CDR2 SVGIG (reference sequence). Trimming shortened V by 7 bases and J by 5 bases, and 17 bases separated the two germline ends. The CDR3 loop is CAFQTPGGYGYTF. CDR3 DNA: TGTGCCTTCCAGACGCCAGGAGGATATGGCTACACCTTC.

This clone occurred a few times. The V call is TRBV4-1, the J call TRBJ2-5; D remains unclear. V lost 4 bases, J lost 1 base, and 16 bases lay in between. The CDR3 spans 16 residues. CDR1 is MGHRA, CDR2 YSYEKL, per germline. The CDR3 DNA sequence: TGCGCCAGCAGCCGAAATTCCTATTGGAGCCAAGAGACCCAGTACTTC. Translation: CASSRNSYWSQETQYF.

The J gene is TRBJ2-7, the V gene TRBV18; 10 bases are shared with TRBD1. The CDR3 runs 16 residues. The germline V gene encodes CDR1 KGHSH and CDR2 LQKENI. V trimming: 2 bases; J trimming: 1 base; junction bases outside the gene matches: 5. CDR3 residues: CASSPLWDRGSYEQYF. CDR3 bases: TGTGCCAGCTCACCATTATGGGACAGGGGTTCCTACGAGCAGTACTTC. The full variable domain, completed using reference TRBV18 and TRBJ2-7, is NAGVMQNPRHLVRRRGQEARLRCSPMKGHSHVYWYRQLPEEGLKFMVYLQKENIIDESGMPKERFSAEFPKEGPSILRIQQVVRGDSAAYFCASSPLWDRGSYEQYFGPGTRLTVT.

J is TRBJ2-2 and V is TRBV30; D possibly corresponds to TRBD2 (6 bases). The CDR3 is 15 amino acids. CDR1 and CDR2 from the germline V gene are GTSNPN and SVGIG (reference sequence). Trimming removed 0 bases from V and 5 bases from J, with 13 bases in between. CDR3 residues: CAWSVHAGLTGELFF. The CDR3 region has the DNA TGTGCCTGGAGTGTACATGCGGGATTGACCGGGGAGCTGTTTTTT.

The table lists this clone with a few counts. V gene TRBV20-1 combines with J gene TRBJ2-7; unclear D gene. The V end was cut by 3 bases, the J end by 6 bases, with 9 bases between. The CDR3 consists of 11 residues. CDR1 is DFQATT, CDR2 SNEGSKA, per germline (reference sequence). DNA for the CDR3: TGCAGTGCTAGTCCGAGATCCGAGCAGTACTTC. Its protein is CSASPRSEQYF.

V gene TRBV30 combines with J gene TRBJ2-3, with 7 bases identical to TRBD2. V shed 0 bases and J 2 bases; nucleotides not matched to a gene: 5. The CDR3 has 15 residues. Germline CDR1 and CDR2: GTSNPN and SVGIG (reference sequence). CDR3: CAWSVPSGNTDTQYF. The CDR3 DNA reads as TGTGCCTGGAGTGTGCCTAGCGGTAACACAGATACGCAGTATTTT.

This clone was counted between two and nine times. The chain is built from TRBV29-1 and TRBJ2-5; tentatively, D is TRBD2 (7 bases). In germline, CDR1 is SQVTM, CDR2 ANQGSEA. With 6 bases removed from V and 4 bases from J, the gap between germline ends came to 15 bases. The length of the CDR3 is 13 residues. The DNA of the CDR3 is TGCAGCGTGGCGGGAGTAGGGGGAGAGACCCAGTACTTC. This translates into CSVAGVGGETQYF.

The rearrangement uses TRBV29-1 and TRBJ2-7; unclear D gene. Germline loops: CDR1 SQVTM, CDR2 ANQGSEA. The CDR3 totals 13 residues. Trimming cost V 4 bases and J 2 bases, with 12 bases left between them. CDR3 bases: TGCAGCGTTGTCGAGAGACAAACCTACGAGCAGTACTTC. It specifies CSVVERQTYEQYF.

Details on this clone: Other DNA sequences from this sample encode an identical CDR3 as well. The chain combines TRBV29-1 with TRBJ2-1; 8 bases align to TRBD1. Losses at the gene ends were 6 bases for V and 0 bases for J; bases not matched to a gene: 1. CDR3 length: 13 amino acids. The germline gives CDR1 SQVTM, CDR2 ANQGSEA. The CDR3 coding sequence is TGCAGCGTGGACAGGGTCTCCTACAATGAGCAGTTCTTC. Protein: CSVDRVSYNEQFF.

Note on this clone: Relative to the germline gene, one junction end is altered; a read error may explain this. The chain's CDR3 is CASSLARGEKNF. The DNA of the CDR3 is TGTGCCAGCAGCTTGGCTCGGGGGGAGAAGAACTTC. The chain links TRBV5-4 to TRBJ2-7; 7 positions agree with TRBD2. There are 12 residues in the CDR3. The germline gives CDR1 SGHNT, CDR2 YYREEE (reference sequence). Using reference TRBV5-4 and TRBJ2-7 for the parts outside the CDR3, the full variable domain is ETGVTQSPTHLIKTRGQQVTLRCSSQSGHNTVSWYQQALGQGPQFIFQYYREEENGRGNFPPRFSGLQFPNYSSELNVNALELDDSALYLCASSLARGEKNFGPGTRLTVT.

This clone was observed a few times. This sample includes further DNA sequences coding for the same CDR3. The CDR3 nucleotides read TGTGCCACCAGCAGAGAGGGGACAGGGTATGGCTACACCTTC. Its protein product is CATSREGTGYGYTF. This chain connects TRBV15 to TRBJ1-2; 9 nucleotides agree with TRBD1. V was pared by 0 bases and J by 5 bases, with 1 base of the junction left unmatched. Germline CDR1 reads LNHNV; CDR2 reads YYDKDF (reference sequence). This CDR3 is 14 amino acids long.

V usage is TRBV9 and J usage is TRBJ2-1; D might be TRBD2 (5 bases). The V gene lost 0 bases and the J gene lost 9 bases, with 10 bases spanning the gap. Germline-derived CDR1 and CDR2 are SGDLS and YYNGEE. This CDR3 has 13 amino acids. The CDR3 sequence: CASSVAGDTEQFF. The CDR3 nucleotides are TGTGCCAGCAGCGTAGCCGGGGATACTGAGCAGTTCTTC.

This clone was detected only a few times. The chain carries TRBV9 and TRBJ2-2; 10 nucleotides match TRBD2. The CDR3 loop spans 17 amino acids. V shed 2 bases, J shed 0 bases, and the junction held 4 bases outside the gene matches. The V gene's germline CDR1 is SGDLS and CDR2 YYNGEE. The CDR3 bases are TGTGCCAGCAGCGTGTCTAGCGGGAGAGCGAACACCGGGGAGCTGTTTTTT. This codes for CASSVSSGRANTGELFF.

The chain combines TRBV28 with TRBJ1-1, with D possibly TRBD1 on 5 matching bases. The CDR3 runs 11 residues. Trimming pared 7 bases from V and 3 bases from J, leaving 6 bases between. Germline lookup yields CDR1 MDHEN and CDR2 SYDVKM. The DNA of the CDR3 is TGTGCCAGCATAGGGGACACTGAAGCTTTCTTT. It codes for CASIGDTEAFF.

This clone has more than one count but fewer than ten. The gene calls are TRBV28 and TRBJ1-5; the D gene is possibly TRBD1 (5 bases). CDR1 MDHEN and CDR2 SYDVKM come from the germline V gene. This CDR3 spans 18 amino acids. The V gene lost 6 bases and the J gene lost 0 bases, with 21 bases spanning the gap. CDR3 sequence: CASSRRGVDPDSNQPQHF. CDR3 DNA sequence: TGTGCCAGCAGCCGAAGGGGCGTCGACCCGGATAGCAATCAGCCCCAGCATTTT.